This is a list of T cell receptor beta chains from one sample in a study of shared clonotypes between healthy human individuals. Sequenced by immunoSEQ multiplex PCR; TCRdb stores in-frame clones only, minus some. The sample shows about 470,000 clones, roughly three quarters of them seen only once. Sequenced sample: PBMCs. The receptors here all came from a woman in her 40s in good health. Some clones in this sample may be carry-over from other donors' samples. The CDR3 runs from the conserved cysteine through the conserved F or W. The D gene is left open where the match is weak. Part of the rows lack a size; the others show once, few, many or a class for expanded clones.

J gene: TRBJ2-2
D gene: -
clone size: -
V gene: TRBV18
CDR3 DNA: TGTGCCAGCTCACTTCTTGGACAGTGGAACACCGGGGAGCTGTTTTTT
CDR3 protein: CASSLLGQWNTGELFF

J gene: TRBJ2-7
D gene: TRBD1
clone size: -
V gene: TRBV6-6
CDR3 DNA: TGTGCCAGCAGTTACCCGGGACAGTCCTACGAGCAGTACTTC
CDR3 protein: CASSYPGQSYEQYF

J gene: TRBJ2-7
D gene: TRBD1
clone size: -
V gene: TRBV6-5
CDR3 DNA: TGTGCCAGCAGTCCACAGGGGGCTACGTACGAGCAGTACTTC
CDR3 protein: CASSPQGATYEQYF

J gene: TRBJ2-1
D gene: -
clone size: -
V gene: TRBV6-4
CDR3 DNA: TGTGCCAGCAGTGCCGGGATTTACGGCAATGAGCAGTTCTTC
CDR3 protein: CASSAGIYGNEQFF

J gene: TRBJ2-5
D gene: -
clone size: -
V gene: TRBV5-4
CDR3 DNA: TGTGCCAGCAGCTTCGATGGAAAGGAGACCCAGTACTTC
CDR3 protein: CASSFDGKETQYF

J gene: TRBJ2-7
D gene: TRBD1
clone size: -
V gene: TRBV6-6
CDR3 DNA: TGTGCCAGCAGTTACGCCACAGGGGCCGAGCAGTACTTC
CDR3 protein: CASSYATGAEQYF

J gene: TRBJ2-1
D gene: TRBD2
clone size: -
V gene: TRBV29-1
CDR3 DNA: TGCAGCGTTGAAGCAGCGGGAGGGAAACACAATGAGCAGTTCTTC
CDR3 protein: CSVEAAGGKHNEQFF

J gene: TRBJ1-2
D gene: -
clone size: -
V gene: TRBV18
CDR3 DNA: TGTGCCAGCTCACAAACGGCCTCTTATGGCTACACCTTC
CDR3 protein: CASSQTASYGYTF

J gene: TRBJ2-7
D gene: -
clone size: many
V gene: TRBV30
CDR3 DNA: TGTGCCTGGAGCGAGGGCTACGAGCAGTACTTC
CDR3 protein: CAWSEGYEQYF

J gene: TRBJ1-4
D gene: TRBD1
clone size: -
V gene: TRBV9
CDR3 DNA: TGTGCCAGCAGCAAGACAGGGAGTGAAAAACTGTTTTTT
CDR3 protein: CASSKTGSEKLFF